The rows below give T cell receptor beta chains drawn from one sample of a study of CD8 T cells in ankylosing spondylitis. TCRdb re-called the 5' RACE reads through MiXCR, storing one row per CDR3 protein. The table shows a few hundred thousand distinct CDR3 sequences, with 15% to 20% occurring only once. Material: blood, either unsorted or a sorted T cell fraction (not recorded which). These receptor sequences come from a male donor with ankylosing spondylitis or in good health (not recorded which). Each CDR3 is given with its conserved first and last residue. D genes are given only for firm matches. Clone size is stated in some rows and not others, as once, few, many or a class when expanded.

clone_size,v_call,j_call,d_call,cdr3_length,cdr3_nt,cdr3_aa
few,TRBV10-3,TRBJ2-5,TRBD1,15,TGTGCCATCAGTGAGGGGACAGGGATCCAAGAGACCCAGTACTTC,CAISEGTGIQETQYF
few,TRBV4-3,TRBJ2-1,TRBD2,16,TGCGCCAGCAGCCAAGCGGTAGCGGGAGCGGGCAATGAGCAGTTCTTC,CASSQAVAGAGNEQFF
many,TRBV29-1,TRBJ2-7,-,14,TGCAGCGTTGAGGAGGGACTCGGCTCCTACGAGCAGTACTTC,CSVEEGLGSYEQYF
once,TRBV2,TRBJ2-3,TRBD2,16,TGTGCCAGCCTTTTTAGAGGGACTAGCATGGAGGGTACGCAGTATTTT,CASLFRGTSMEGTQYF
-,TRBV21-1,TRBJ1-5,-,14,TGTGCCAGCAGCAGACCCAGAGACAATCAGCCCCAGCATTTT,CASSRPRDNQPQHF
-,TRBV29-1,TRBJ2-1,TRBD2,18,TGCAGCGTAGCCCTAGCGGGAGGGCCGAAATTCTCCTACAATGAGCAGTTCTTC,CSVALAGGPKFSYNEQFF
-,TRBV5-1,TRBJ2-5,TRBD2,15,TGCGCCAGCAGCTGGACTAGCGGGAGCCAAGAGACCCAGTACTTC,CASSWTSGSQETQYF
many,TRBV27,TRBJ2-7,-,13,TGTGCCAGCAGCCCGGGAGCGCTCTACGAGCAGTACTTC,CASSPGALYEQYF
few,TRBV6-5,TRBJ1-5,TRBD1,14,TGTGCCAGCAGTTACGGACAGGGTGTTCGTCCCCAGCATTTT,CASSYGQGVRPQHF
-,TRBV4-1,TRBJ2-1,TRBD2,16,TGCGCCAGCAGCCAAGATCTGACTAGCTGGAGTAGTGAGCAGTTCTTC,CASSQDLTSWSSEQFF
-,TRBV4-2,TRBJ2-7,-,14,TGTGCCAGCAGCCAAGGACTAGGTAGCTACGAGCAGTACTTC,CASSQGLGSYEQYF
few,TRBV15,TRBJ2-5,-,14,TGTGCCACCAGCAGAGAGGGCAGGGGAGAGACCCAGTACTTC,CATSREGRGETQYF
few,TRBV6-2/TRBV6-3,TRBJ2-1,-,16,TGTGCCAGCAGTTACTCGCGGACCCCCTCCTACAATGAGCAGTTCTTC,CASSYSRTPSYNEQFF
-,TRBV2,TRBJ2-2,-,13,TGTGCCAGCAGTGCCGGGGATGCCGGGGAGCTGTTTTTT,CASSAGDAGELFF
many,TRBV12-3/TRBV12-4,TRBJ2-7,-,14,TGTGCCAGCAGTTTATCGGGACAAATCTACGAGCAGTACTTC,CASSLSGQIYEQYF
-,TRBV6-2/TRBV6-3,TRBJ2-1,-,12,TGTGCCAGCTCGGCTAGCACCAATGAGCAGTTCTTC,CASSASTNEQFF
-,TRBV27,TRBJ2-7,-,15,TGTGCCAGCAGTTTAAGTTCGGCGGGGAAATACGAGCAGTACTTC,CASSLSSAGKYEQYF
-,TRBV7-4,TRBJ2-7,TRBD2,16,TGTGCCAGCAGCTTATGGCTAGCGGTAGGTACGAGCGAGCAGTACTTC,CASSLWLAVGTSEQYF
-,TRBV20-1,TRBJ2-7,TRBD2,14,TGCAGTGCTAGTCCCCCGGCGGGAGAGTTCGAGCAGTACTTC,CSASPPAGEFEQYF
few,TRBV5-1,TRBJ2-7,TRBD1,13,TGCGCCAGCAGCTTCCAGGGGGAATACGAGCAGTACTTC,CASSFQGEYEQYF
few,TRBV5-6,TRBJ2-5,-,14,TGTGCCAGCAGCCTAGGGGCGGGATCAGAGACCCAGTACTTC,CASSLGAGSETQYF
many,TRBV10-3,TRBJ1-2,-,13,TGTGCCATTCCCGATGGGCACGGCTATGGCTACACCTTC,CAIPDGHGYGYTF